A selection of T cell receptor beta chains follows, all from one sample in a study of beta chain features in type 1 diabetes. Sequenced by immunoSEQ multiplex PCR; TCRdb stores in-frame clones only, minus some. The sample holds more than 250,000 clones, 15% seen once. The sequenced material came from naive CD4+ T cells from blood. The receptors shown here come from a man between 18 and 35 years old with type 1 diabetes. The CDR3 runs from the conserved cysteine through the conserved F or W. A D gene is named only where the DNA matches it firmly. Clone size, where shown, is once, few, many, or a class for clones that have expanded.

V: TRBV5-1; J: TRBJ2-3; size: .; length: 14; D: .; DNA: TGCGCCAGCAGCTTGGACAGGGTATCGGATACGCAGTATTTT; CDR3: CASSLDRVSDTQYF
V: TRBV28; J: TRBJ2-5; size: few; length: 17; D: TRBD2; DNA: TGTGCCAGCAGACAGGGCGGACTAGCGGCTTTACAAGAGACCCAGTACTTC; CDR3: CASRQGGLAALQETQYF
V: TRBV5-4; J: TRBJ2-2; size: .; length: 15; D: TRBD1; DNA: TGTGCCAGCAGCCCAGGGGGACAGGGGACCGGGGAGCTGTTTTTT; CDR3: CASSPGGQGTGELFF
V: TRBV28; J: TRBJ2-1; size: few; length: 13; D: .; DNA: TGTGCCAGCGGGTACTTGGGGGCCTATGAGCAGTTCTTC; CDR3: CASGYLGAYEQFF
V: TRBV6-5; J: TRBJ1-5; size: few; length: 14; D: .; DNA: TGTGCCAGCAGTAGCCGCTTGGGCAATCAGCCCCAGCATTTT; CDR3: CASSSRLGNQPQHF
V: TRBV28; J: TRBJ2-1; size: .; length: 15; D: .; DNA: TGTGCCAGCAGTTCCGCTGGAGCCTCCTACAATGAGCAGTTCTTC; CDR3: CASSSAGASYNEQFF
V: TRBV6-1; J: TRBJ2-5; size: few; length: 14; D: TRBD2; DNA: TGTGCCAGCAGTGGCCGGGGACTAGCAGAGACCCAGTACTTC; CDR3: CASSGRGLAETQYF
V: TRBV19; J: TRBJ1-2; size: .; length: 14; D: .; DNA: TGTGCCAGTAGCCTTCCGGGGAACGGTTACAGCTACACCTTC; CDR3: CASSLPGNGYSYTF
V: TRBV5-4; J: TRBJ1-2; size: few; length: 14; D: .; DNA: TGTGCCAGCAGCTTGGCCGGGGGGAACTATGGCTACACCTTC; CDR3: CASSLAGGNYGYTF
V: TRBV28; J: TRBJ2-7; size: .; length: 13; D: TRBD1; DNA: TGTGCCAGCGGAACAGGGGGCCCCTTGGAGCAGTACTTC; CDR3: CASGTGGPLEQYF
V: TRBV5-1; J: TRBJ2-7; size: .; length: 15; D: .; DNA: TGCGCCAGCACCCCCGTAAGCGGGCTCTCCTACGAGCAGTACTTC; CDR3: CASTPVSGLSYEQYF
V: TRBV5-1; J: TRBJ2-1; size: few; length: 16; D: .; DNA: TGCGCCAGCAGCTTGACGACTGGATCCGTTGGCAATGAGCAGTTCTTC; CDR3: CASSLTTGSVGNEQFF
V: TRBV28; J: TRBJ1-1; size: .; length: 13; D: .; DNA: TGTGCCAGCAGTCTACGCAGGGTGACTGAAGCTTTCTTT; CDR3: CASSLRRVTEAFF
V: TRBV18; J: TRBJ1-1; size: few; length: 13; D: .; DNA: TGTGCCAGCTCACCATTTGGACAGCCTGAAGCTTTCTTT; CDR3: CASSPFGQPEAFF
V: TRBV7-2; J: TRBJ1-1; size: .; length: 14; D: .; DNA: TGTGCCAGCAGCTTAAGGGGCGGTGGTACTGAAGCTTTCTTT; CDR3: CASSLRGGGTEAFF
V: TRBV4-1; J: TRBJ1-6; size: few; length: 17; D: .; DNA: TGCGCCAGCAGCCAAGATCGTCACAGTGTTTCTAATTCACCCCTCCACTTT; CDR3: CASSQDRHSVSNSPLHF
V: TRBV7-9; J: TRBJ2-7; size: .; length: 16; D: TRBD1; DNA: TGTGCCAGCAGCCCGTTACCGGGACAGCTCTCCTACGAGCAGTACTTC; CDR3: CASSPLPGQLSYEQYF
V: TRBV5-4; J: TRBJ1-2; size: .; length: 17; D: .; DNA: TGTGCCAGCAGCCGGGGGGGGACAATGAACCGCCCCTATGGCTACACCTTC; CDR3: CASSRGGTMNRPYGYTF
V: TRBV11-3; J: TRBJ2-2; size: few; length: 13; D: .; DNA: TGTGCCAGCAGCTTAATAGCGACCGGGGAGCTGTTTTTT; CDR3: CASSLIATGELFF
V: TRBV5-1; J: TRBJ1-2; size: few; length: 13; D: .; DNA: TGCGCCAGCAGCTTAGGACAGAGCTATGGCTACACCTTC; CDR3: CASSLGQSYGYTF
V: TRBV30; J: TRBJ2-6; size: .; length: 16; D: .; DNA: TGTGCCTGGAGTGTACACGGGGTAACCGGGGCCAACGTCCTGACTTTC; CDR3: CAWSVHGVTGANVLTF
V: TRBV20-1; J: TRBJ2-5; size: few; length: 10; D: .; DNA: TGCAGTGCTAGCAAAGAGACCCAGTACTTC; CDR3: CSASKETQYF
V: TRBV29-1; J: TRBJ2-2; size: few; length: 13; D: TRBD1; DNA: TGCAGCGTTCGGACAGGGTCGGACGGGGAGCTGTTTTTT; CDR3: CSVRTGSDGELFF
V: TRBV29-1; J: TRBJ2-7; size: .; length: 13; D: .; DNA: TGCAGCGTTGGACACCTCCTCTTGGGCGAGCAGTACTTC; CDR3: CSVGHLLLGEQYF
V: TRBV11-2; J: TRBJ2-4; size: .; length: 16; D: TRBD2; DNA: TGTGCCAGCAGCCCGAGACTAGCGGGGGGACAAGACATTCAGTACTTC; CDR3: CASSPRLAGGQDIQYF
V: TRBV5-4; J: TRBJ1-2; size: few; length: 14; D: .; DNA: TGTGCCAGCAGCCAAGAGGAGGGCCAGCCAATTCACACCTTC; CDR3: CASSQEEGQPIHTF
V: TRBV7-2; J: TRBJ1-1; size: few; length: 16; D: .; DNA: TGTGCCAGCAGCTTAAGTCGGTCGGGAATTAACACTGAAGCTTTCTTT; CDR3: CASSLSRSGINTEAFF
V: TRBV29-1; J: TRBJ1-1; size: .; length: 11; D: .; DNA: TGCAGCGTTCAGCGGAACACTGAAGCTTTCTTT; CDR3: CSVQRNTEAFF
V: TRBV19; J: TRBJ1-5; size: few; length: 14; D: .; DNA: TGTGCCAGTAGTATGGGGGGGAACAATCAGCCCCAGCATTTT; CDR3: CASSMGGNNQPQHF
V: TRBV15; J: TRBJ1-5; size: .; length: 15; D: .; DNA: TGTGCCACCAGCAGGAAAGGGACTTATAATCAGCCCCAGCATTTT; CDR3: CATSRKGTYNQPQHF
V: TRBV11-3; J: TRBJ2-1; size: .; length: 13; D: .; DNA: TGTGCCAGCAACCGAAAGCAAGATGGTGAGCAGTTCTTC; CDR3: CASNRKQDGEQFF
V: TRBV29-1; J: TRBJ2-2; size: .; length: 14; D: .; DNA: TGCAGCGTGTGGGGCTTTCCGAACACCGGGGAGCTGTTTTTT; CDR3: CSVWGFPNTGELFF
V: TRBV4-3; J: TRBJ2-5; size: .; length: 15; D: .; DNA: TGCGCCAGCAGCCAAGACCCATTCCCCCAAGAGACCCAGTACTTC; CDR3: CASSQDPFPQETQYF
V: TRBV7-9; J: TRBJ1-4; size: .; length: 17; D: TRBD1; DNA: TGTGCCAGCAGCCCAAGAGGATCCGGGACAGTTAATGAAAAACTGTTTTTT; CDR3: CASSPRGSGTVNEKLFF
V: TRBV9; J: TRBJ2-5; size: .; length: 15; D: TRBD2; DNA: TGTGCCAGCAGCGTAGCGGGGGGGCCTCAAGAGACCCAGTACTTC; CDR3: CASSVAGGPQETQYF
V: TRBV28; J: TRBJ1-2; size: few; length: 14; D: .; DNA: TGTGCCAGCAGTTTTGAGGGATCAAACTATGGCTACACCTTC; CDR3: CASSFEGSNYGYTF
V: TRBV7-2; J: TRBJ1-1; size: .; length: 14; D: .; DNA: TGTGCCAGCAGCTTAGAGGCGGTTGTCACTGAAGCTTTCTTT; CDR3: CASSLEAVVTEAFF
V: TRBV19; J: TRBJ2-7; size: .; length: 13; D: .; DNA: TGTGCCAGTAGCCGGGGGTCGAGGGACGAGCAGTACTTC; CDR3: CASSRGSRDEQYF
V: TRBV11-2; J: TRBJ1-1; size: .; length: 13; D: .; DNA: TGTGCCAGCAGCTTAGGGCAGAACACTGAAGCTTTCTTT; CDR3: CASSLGQNTEAFF
V: TRBV29-1; J: TRBJ1-4; size: few; length: 13; D: .; DNA: TGCAGCGTTGAGCGGGGCCCTAATGAAAAACTGTTTTTT; CDR3: CSVERGPNEKLFF
V: TRBV27; J: TRBJ2-5; size: few; length: 16; D: .; DNA: TGTGCCGGGTGCTTGGCTACTAGCCAGCAGCGGGAGACCCAGTACTTC; CDR3: CAGCLATSQQRETQYF
V: TRBV7-9; J: TRBJ2-3; size: .; length: 15; D: .; DNA: TGTGCCAGCAGCTCAGGACAGTTCGTCACAGATACGCAGTATTTT; CDR3: CASSSGQFVTDTQYF
V: TRBV18; J: TRBJ2-5; size: few; length: 12; D: .; DNA: TGTGCCAGCTCCGAAATACCAACGGCCCAGTACTTC; CDR3: CASSEIPTAQYF
V: TRBV27; J: TRBJ1-2; size: .; length: 14; D: .; DNA: TGTGCCAGCAGTTTTCTCGGGGAGGGAAGAGGCTACACCTTC; CDR3: CASSFLGEGRGYTF
V: TRBV25-1; J: TRBJ2-2; size: few; length: 15; D: .; DNA: TGTGCCAGCAGTGAATTGATGGCCCTCTCTGGGGAGCTGTTTTTT; CDR3: CASSELMALSGELFF
V: TRBV7-9; J: TRBJ1-1; size: few; length: 17; D: TRBD1; DNA: TGTGCCAGCAGCATAGGTAGGACAGGGCTGGGGAACACTGAAGCTTTCTTT; CDR3: CASSIGRTGLGNTEAFF
V: TRBV6-5; J: TRBJ2-1; size: .; length: 15; D: TRBD1; DNA: TGTGCCAGCAGCTCAACTGGGACAGGGAAATTGGAGCAGTTCTTC; CDR3: CASSSTGTGKLEQFF
V: TRBV11-2; J: TRBJ2-7; size: few; length: 15; D: TRBD1; DNA: TGTGCCAGCAGCTCCGGGACAGCCTCTTTCTACGAGCAGTACTTC; CDR3: CASSSGTASFYEQYF
V: TRBV29-1; J: TRBJ2-7; size: .; length: 13; D: TRBD1; DNA: TGCAGCGCTATAGGACAGGATACCTACGAGCAGTACTTC; CDR3: CSAIGQDTYEQYF